This TCR beta chain came from a study of T cells after yellow fever vaccination (dated by TCRdb to between 2018 and 2020). Describing the broader study: Libraries from fractions with low cell numbers were prepared with the SMART-Seq v4 Ultra Low Input RNA kit. The cohort comprised two healthy male donors, one aged 18 to 30 and one aged 30 to 40 years. Blood samples were taken at several timepoints before and after primary and secondary immunization, and bulk PBMC replicates and cell subsets were isolated. To track T-cell clones before and after primary and booster YFV17D yellow fever vaccination, bulk TCR alpha and beta repertoires were sequenced longitudinally. The paper's findings and limits, for the study overall: Most clones expanded after primary vaccination were re-detected after the booster (around 96% of CD4 and roughly 85% of CD8), suggesting broad memory maintenance. Computational filtering was needed because FACS-sorted repertoires could contain abundant contaminating clonotypes from the bulk population. Only two donors were included in the study, so the extent to which the findings can be generalized is limited. A small fraction of clonotypes appeared in both the CD4 and CD8 compartments, likely as a result of convergent recombination. Compared with the primary T-cell response, the secondary T-cell response was weaker but faster, peaking on day 5 rather than day 15.

This clonotype was seen repeatedly, ten times or more. Its cognate antigen has yet to be identified. No much larger clone is present one base from it, and per-base qualities are unavailable. The instrument was an Illumina NovaSeq 6000. TCR cDNA was made using 5'RACE template switching, a step that added a universal primer site and unique molecular identifiers. Priming of cDNA synthesis was performed from both the TCR alpha and TCR beta constant segments. Library amplification used two PCR steps, and the second PCR step added sample barcodes and sequencing adapters. Libraries were sequenced on Illumina HiSeq 2500 (2x100 bp) or NovaSeq (2x150 bp). Per the source publication's procedure: MIGEC was used to demultiplex reads and collapse the reads into UMI consensus sequences, and MiXCR was used for V(D)J alignment. Using edgeR on replicate PBMC samples, clonotypes were called vaccine-responding if FDR was below 0.01 and the log2 fold change was above 5 up to day 15. CD4 or CD8 identity was assigned to each bulk clonotype according to whether the clonotype was present at higher abundance in the sequenced CD4 repertoire or the sequenced CD8 repertoire. Using fastp trimming at Q25 and MiXCR clonotype assembly, TCRdb reanalyzed the public sequencing data and kept in-frame beta chains. Rows merge per CDR3 protein into single entries with the most common DNA and genes. Here the V and J calls rest on TCRdb's processing, not on the authors' analysis. A total of about 320,000 distinct CDR3 sequences appear in this sample, approximately 4.5% of them only once. 15% to 20% of the sample belongs to the ten largest clones.

This sample's treatment or condition label indicates: live attenuated yellow fever vaccine strain. Two biological replicates of bulk PBMCs were collected at each blood-draw timepoint. A standard Ficoll-Paque protocol was used to isolate PBMCs from peripheral blood. RNA was extracted with TriZol from bulk PBMCs, CD4 and CD8 fractions, and dextramer-positive and dextramer-negative fractions. Measured from the cysteine to the phenylalanine, the CDR3 is 13 residues long. Of the read, only the CDR3 DNA is kept; its 39 bases are in frame from base 1. V is trimmed back by 0 bases and J by 9 bases, and the junction contains 4 bases that no gene match accounts for. CDR1 and CDR2 are drawn from the germline V gene: SGHRS, YFSETQ.

This clonotype was sampled from a man between 18 and 35 years old who received the YFV17D yellow fever vaccine. Source: PBMCs, taken 15 days after the yellow fever booster vaccination. The sequence joins TRBV5-1 to TRBJ2-3, with 7 bases in between that match TRBD1. The CDR3 here reads CASSLAGGRTQYF. DNA sequence: TGCGCCAGCAGCTTGGCAGGGGGAAGGACGCAGTATTTT.